This TCR beta chain came from a study of blood T cell repertoires in COVID-19. Looking at the study overall: COVID-19 samples from acute and convalescent phases originated in the United States, Italy and Spain. The cDNA or gDNA used as material had been derived from T cells, B-cell-depleted T cells, or PBMCs.

Authors' methods: Reference gene primer amplification gave estimated nucleated cell counts. Here immunoSEQ multiplex PCR was the method, and the copy in TCRdb shows in-frame clones only, minus some. V and J calls and clone size are given by that table; D and trimming were obtained from the DNA. The table records about 160,000 clones, almost 85% of them present only once. J was trimmed by 4 bases and V by 4 bases; bases with no gene match: 5. The germline V gene has CDR1 WSHSY and CDR2 SAAADI. This CDR3 comprises 15 residues. This clonotype was obtained from a man aged 18 to 30 with active or convalescent COVID-19. The sample comprised peripheral blood. The J gene is TRBJ2-5, the V gene TRBV10-2, with TRBD1 identical over 11 bases. For the CDR3, the DNA is TGCGCCAGCAGTGGAACCGGGACAGGGGGAGAGACCCAGTACTTC. Protein product: CASSGTGTGGETQYF.